This TCR beta chain came from a study of tumor-infiltrating lymphocytes in primary liver carcinoma (dated 2017 in TCRdb). Describing the broader study: Of the five patients (three men and two women, aged 30 to 69 years), four had hepatocellular carcinoma and one had combined HCC and intrahepatic cholangiocarcinoma. The tumors of the five patients were staged as T1-T3 N0M0, with maximum diameters ranging from roughly 4 to 10 cm. Samples yielded roughly 3.5 to 8 million productive TCRbeta reads; read depth did not differ significantly between tissue types. Across five regions of each liver tumor, along with adjacent normal tissue and blood, the study brought together TCRbeta repertoire sequencing, expression microarrays and whole-exome sequencing. A total of roughly 35 specimens from 5 patients went through TCRbeta repertoire sequencing, namely 25 tumor regions, 5 adjacent noncancerous liver tissues and 5 peripheral blood samples. To link TCRbeta repertoire diversity with the local molecular phenotype, the approximately 24 tumor region samples were profiled using Agilent mRNA microarrays. Repertoires from technical replicates were highly reproducible, with mean shared-clone rates about 0.88 and correlation coefficients above 0.98.

Without any cell sorting, total RNA and DNA were extracted together from approximately 20-30 mg of bulk tissue using the AllPrep DNA/RNA mini kit. Between late 2015 and March 2016, a handful of patients in China with histopathologically diagnosed primary liver carcinoma had their tumors surgically resected. Chronic HBV infection was present in the patients, and the patients were treatment-naive at sampling. Each tumor was sampled at five spatially separated regions: the superior, inferior, left-lateral and right-lateral poles and the tumor centre. Histological examination found more than 75% viable tumor cells in every tumor sample. Fresh tumor and adjacent tissue pieces were bisected, with one half stored in RNAlater at -80 degrees C and the other half sent for histology. About this clonotype: Its recognized antigen is unknown. The germline gene is not matched at one end of the junction; a read error may be the cause.

CDR1 and CDR2 were assigned from the germline V gene (reference sequence) as SGHAT and FQDESV. The CDR3 runs 19 residues from the cysteine to the phenylalanine. Of all the DNA, just the CDR3 is kept, 57 bases in frame from base 1. Using a constant-region primer and ProtoScript II reverse transcriptase, TCRbeta-specific cDNA was reverse-transcribed from roughly 500 ng total RNA. TCRbeta libraries were built with three nested multiplex PCR rounds, a slightly modified ARM-PCR procedure. Multiplex TRBV1-TRBV30 forward primers and a Cbeta reverse primer were used in the first two PCR rounds, each of which was run for approximately 9 cycles. Sample barcodes and Illumina adapters were added in a final 25-cycle PCR using Deep VentR polymerase. Amplicons of 200-500 bp were gel-purified with a QIAquick gel extraction kit before sequencing. An Illumina HiSeq 2500 was used to sequence the TCRbeta amplicons, generating 250-bp paired-end reads. In the authors' own workflow: Quality trimming of reads was performed with Trimmomatic v0.33, and paired reads were merged with FLASH v1.2.11 so that full CDR3 sequences could be recovered. MiGEC v1.2.1b assigned V, D and J germline segments to the rearranged TCRbeta sequences. Clonotype statistics, along with Shannon-Wiener diversity indices, were calculated using VDJtools v1.0.0. Except for diversity analysis, only the 250 most abundant clonotypes of each sample were used in subsequent analyses to reduce sampling bias. TCRdb's own reprocessing of the public reads used fastp at Q25 and MiXCR and kept productive beta chains. Rows are combined by CDR3 protein, so each entry shows the most common genes and DNA. What appears here as the V and J calls and clone size reflects TCRdb's work, not the paper's. This sample holds just under 45,000 distinct CDR3 sequences; around 70% were observed only once. The top ten constitute 15% to 20% of the sample.

The paper's findings and limits, for the study overall: The top 250 clones accounted for a significantly greater share of the repertoire in tumors than in blood (p = 0.039). Because sequencing covered only the TCR beta chain and unpaired alpha chains were not captured, true repertoire diversity is likely underestimated. Only five patients were included in the study, and the authors note that the findings should be validated in a larger study. Only about 7-24% of top clones were found in all five regions of a tumor, suggesting spatial heterogeneity of tumor-infiltrating T cells. Consistent with antigen-driven expansion, pairs of tumor regions showed higher repertoire overlap (mean about 36%) than either tumor-adjacent pairs (around 17%) or tumor-blood pairs (around 14%). Bulk unsorted samples precluded comparing CD4+ and CD8+ T cell repertoires.

This TCR came from a man in his forties with primary liver carcinoma and hepatitis B virus infection. The sample comprised liver tumor tissue from sampling region 2. The sample's cell subset or site label is to be understood as: tumor region T2, inferior pole. The chain was built from TRBV11-1 and TRBJ2-3, with the D gene possibly TRBD1 or TRBD2, each one fitting 5 bases. The sequenced DNA is TGCGCCAGCAGCTCTGGGGGAAGCTCTATTGGAGCCCGCATAGATACGCAGTATTTT. Its product reads: CASSSGGSSIGARIDTQYF.